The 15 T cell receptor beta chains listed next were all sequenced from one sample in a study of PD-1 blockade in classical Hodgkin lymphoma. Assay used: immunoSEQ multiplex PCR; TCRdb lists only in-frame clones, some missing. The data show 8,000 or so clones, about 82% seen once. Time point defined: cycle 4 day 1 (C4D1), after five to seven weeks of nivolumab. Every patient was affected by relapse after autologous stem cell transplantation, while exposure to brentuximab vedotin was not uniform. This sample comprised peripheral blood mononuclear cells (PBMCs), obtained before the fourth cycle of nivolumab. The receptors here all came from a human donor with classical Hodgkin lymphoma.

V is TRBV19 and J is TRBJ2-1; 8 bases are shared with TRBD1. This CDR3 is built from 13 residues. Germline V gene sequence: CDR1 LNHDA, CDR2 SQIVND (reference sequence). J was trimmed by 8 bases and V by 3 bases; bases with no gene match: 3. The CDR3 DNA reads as TGTGCCAGTAGTATCGGACAGGGCTATGAGCAGTTCTTC. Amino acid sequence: CASSIGQGYEQFF.

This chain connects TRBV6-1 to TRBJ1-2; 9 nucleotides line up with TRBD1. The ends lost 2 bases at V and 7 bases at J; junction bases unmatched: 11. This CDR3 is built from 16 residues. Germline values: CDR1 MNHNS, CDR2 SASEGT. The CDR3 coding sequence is TGTGCCAGCAGTGAATCTGGACAGGGGACCCTCGGTGGCTACACCTTC. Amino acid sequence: CASSESGQGTLGGYTF.

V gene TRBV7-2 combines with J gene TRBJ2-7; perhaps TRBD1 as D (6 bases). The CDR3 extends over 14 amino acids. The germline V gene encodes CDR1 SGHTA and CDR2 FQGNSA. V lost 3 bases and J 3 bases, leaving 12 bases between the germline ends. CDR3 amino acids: CASSFDRFRYEQYF. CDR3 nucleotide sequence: TGTGCCAGCAGCTTCGACAGGTTCCGCTACGAGCAGTACTTC.

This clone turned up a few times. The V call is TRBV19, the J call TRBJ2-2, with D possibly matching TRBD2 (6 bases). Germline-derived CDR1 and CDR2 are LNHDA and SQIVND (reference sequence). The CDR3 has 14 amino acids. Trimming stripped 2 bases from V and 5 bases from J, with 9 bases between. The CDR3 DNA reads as TGTGCCAGTAGTATATGGGACTCAACCGGGGAGCTGTTTTTT. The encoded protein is CASSIWDSTGELFF.

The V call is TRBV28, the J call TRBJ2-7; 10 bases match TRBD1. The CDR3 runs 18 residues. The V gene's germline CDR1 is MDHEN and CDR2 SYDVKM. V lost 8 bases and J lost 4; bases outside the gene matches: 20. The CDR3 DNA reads TGTGCCAGCTCCATGCCCATCGACAGGGGGCAAATGTTTTACGAGCAGTACTTC. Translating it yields CASSMPIDRGQMFYEQYF.

The CDR3 DNA follows: TGTGCCAGCAGTTACCCCGACGGTACCTACGAGCAGTACTTC. Amino acids: CASSYPDGTYEQYF. V gene TRBV6-6 combines with J gene TRBJ2-7; D unresolved. The CDR3 runs 14 residues. Trimming took off 2 bases at V and 2 bases at J, with 10 bases between the two ends. Germline CDR1 reads MNHNY; CDR2 reads SVGAGI (reference sequence).

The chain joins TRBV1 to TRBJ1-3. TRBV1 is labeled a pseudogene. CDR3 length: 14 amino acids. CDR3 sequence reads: CTSSQDRDGNTIYF. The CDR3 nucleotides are TGCACCAGCAGCCAAGACAGGGACGGAAACACCATATATTTT.

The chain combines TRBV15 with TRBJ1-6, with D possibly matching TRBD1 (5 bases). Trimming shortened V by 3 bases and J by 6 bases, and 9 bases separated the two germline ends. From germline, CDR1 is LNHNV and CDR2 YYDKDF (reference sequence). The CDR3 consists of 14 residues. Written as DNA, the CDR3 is TGTGCCACCAGCAGGGCAGGGACTAATTCACCCCTCCACTTT. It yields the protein CATSRAGTNSPLHF.

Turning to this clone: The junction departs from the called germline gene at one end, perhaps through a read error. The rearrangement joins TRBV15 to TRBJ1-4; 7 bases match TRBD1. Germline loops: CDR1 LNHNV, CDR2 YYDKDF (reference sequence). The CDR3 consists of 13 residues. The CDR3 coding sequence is TGTGCCACCAGCAGAGAGGCCCCGAAGGGACAGATTTTT. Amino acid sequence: CATSREAPKGQIF.

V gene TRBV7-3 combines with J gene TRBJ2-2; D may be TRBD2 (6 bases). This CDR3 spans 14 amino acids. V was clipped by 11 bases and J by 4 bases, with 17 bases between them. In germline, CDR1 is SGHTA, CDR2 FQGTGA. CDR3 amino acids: CASRRGGSTGELFF. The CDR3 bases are TGTGCCTCTCGGAGGGGAGGATCCACCGGGGAGCTGTTTTTT.

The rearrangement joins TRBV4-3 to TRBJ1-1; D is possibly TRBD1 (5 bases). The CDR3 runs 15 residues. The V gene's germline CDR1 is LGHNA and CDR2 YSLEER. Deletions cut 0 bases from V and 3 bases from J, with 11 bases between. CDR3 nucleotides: TGCGCCAGCAGCCAAGATCCTCAGGGCTACACTGAAGCTTTCTTT. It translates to CASSQDPQGYTEAFF.

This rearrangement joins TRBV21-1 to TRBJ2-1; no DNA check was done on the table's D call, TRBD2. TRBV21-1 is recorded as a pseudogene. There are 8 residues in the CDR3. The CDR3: CSYNEQFF. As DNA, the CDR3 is TGCTCCTACAATGAGCAGTTCTTC.

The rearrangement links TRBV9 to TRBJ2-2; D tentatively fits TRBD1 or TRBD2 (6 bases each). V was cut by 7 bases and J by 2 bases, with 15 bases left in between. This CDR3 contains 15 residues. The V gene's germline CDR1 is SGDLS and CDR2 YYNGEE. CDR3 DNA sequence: TGTGCCAGCCGATTGGGGGCGGGAAACACCGGGGAGCTGTTTTTT. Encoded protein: CASRLGAGNTGELFF.

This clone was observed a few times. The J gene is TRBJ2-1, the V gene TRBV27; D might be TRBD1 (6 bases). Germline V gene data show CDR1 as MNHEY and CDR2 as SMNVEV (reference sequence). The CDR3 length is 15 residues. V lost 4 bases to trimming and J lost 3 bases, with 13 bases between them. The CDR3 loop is CASSWGPRNYNEQFF. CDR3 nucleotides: TGTGCCAGCAGTTGGGGGCCCAGGAACTACAATGAGCAGTTCTTC.

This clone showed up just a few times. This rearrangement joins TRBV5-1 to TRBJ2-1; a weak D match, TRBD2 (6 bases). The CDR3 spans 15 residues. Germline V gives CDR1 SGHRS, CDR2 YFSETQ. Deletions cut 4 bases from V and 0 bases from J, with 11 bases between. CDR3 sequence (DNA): TGCGCCAGCAGCCCCGTGGGGGGCTCCTACAATGAGCAGTTCTTC. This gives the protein CASSPVGGSYNEQFF.